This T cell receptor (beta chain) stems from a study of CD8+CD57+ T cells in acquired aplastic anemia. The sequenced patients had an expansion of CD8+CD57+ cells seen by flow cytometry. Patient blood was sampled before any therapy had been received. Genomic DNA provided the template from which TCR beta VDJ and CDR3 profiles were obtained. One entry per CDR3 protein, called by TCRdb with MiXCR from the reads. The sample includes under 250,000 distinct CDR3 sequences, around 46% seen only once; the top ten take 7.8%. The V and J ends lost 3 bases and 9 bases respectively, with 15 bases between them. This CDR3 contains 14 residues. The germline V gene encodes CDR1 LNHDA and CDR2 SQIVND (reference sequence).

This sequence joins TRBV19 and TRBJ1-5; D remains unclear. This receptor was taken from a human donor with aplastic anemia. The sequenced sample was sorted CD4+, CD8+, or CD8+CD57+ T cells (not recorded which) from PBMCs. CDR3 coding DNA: TGTGCCAGTAGTATGGGAGGCCGGAGTACGCCCCAGCATTTT. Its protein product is CASSMGGRSTPQHF.